What follows are 4 T cell receptor beta chains derived from one specimen sequenced in a study of beta chain features in type 1 diabetes. cDNA synthesis used the whole RNA isolate, giving expressed TCRB sequences. Sequencing was performed with immunoSEQ multiplex PCR; in TCRdb, only in-frame clones are kept and a portion is missing. The sample contains hundreds of thousands of clones, 68% of which appear only once. Sequenced sample: naive CD4+ T cells from blood. These receptors all come from a man younger than 40 in good health.

The CDR3 DNA sequence: TGTGCCAGCTACGGACGGAATAACTATGGCTACACCTTC. Encoded protein: CASYGRNNYGYTF. The chain joins TRBV2 to TRBJ1-2; D ambiguous. Germline CDR1 SNHLY, CDR2 FYNNEI. The V gene lost 8 bases and the J gene lost 1 base, with 11 bases spanning the gap. The CDR3 spans 13 residues. Full variable domain (outside the CDR3, taken from reference TRBV2 and TRBJ1-2): EPEVTQTPSHQVTQMGQEVILRCVPISNHLYFYWYRQILGQKVEFLVSFYNNEISEKSEIFDDQFSVERPDGSNFTLKIRSTKLEDSAMYFCASYGRNNYGYTFGSGTRLTVV.

V usage is TRBV7-9 and J usage is TRBJ2-2; 10 bases fit TRBD2. The V gene's germline CDR1 is SEHNR and CDR2 FQNEAQ (reference sequence). Trimming cost V 5 bases and J 4 bases; bases outside gene matches: 13. The CDR3 has 18 residues. CDR3 coding DNA: TGTGCCAGCAGCCCTGGGGGTAGCGGGAGGAGCGTCACCGGGGAGCTGTTTTTT. The encoded protein is CASSPGGSGRSVTGELFF.

The rearrangement uses TRBV9 and TRBJ2-1; D possibly corresponds to TRBD2 (6 bases). The V and J ends lost 4 bases and 6 bases respectively, with 14 bases between them. The CDR3 totals 14 residues. CDR1 is SGDLS, CDR2 YYNGEE, per germline. The CDR3 loop is CASSPGLEGNEQFF. CDR3 nucleotides: TGTGCCAGCAGCCCGGGACTGGAGGGCAATGAGCAGTTCTTC.

The chain recombines TRBV7-2 with TRBJ1-1; D gene uncertain. Trimming stripped 2 bases from V and 1 base from J, with 5 bases between. Per germline, CDR1 SGHTA and CDR2 FQGNSA. The CDR3 length is 13 residues. CDR3 in amino acids: CASSLQENTEAFF. As DNA, the CDR3 is TGTGCCAGCAGCTTACAGGAGAACACTGAAGCTTTCTTT.